Presented here are 32 T cell receptor beta chains from one specimen sequenced in a study of T-cell reconstitution after alpha-beta-depleted transplantation in children. Molecular barcoding with unique molecular identifiers was used for the TCRbeta library. TCRdb reanalysed the PCR reads using MiXCR and keeps one entry per CDR3 protein. The top ten hold 10% of the sample, which has a few hundred thousand distinct CDR3 sequences, over 8% seen once. Sequencing was performed on PBMCs from the stem cell graft donor, taken from the stem cell graft. These receptors all come from a human donor who donated a stem cell graft to a child with SCID.

In its sample, this clonotype was seen many times. The V gene is TRBV3-1, the J gene TRBJ2-2; D not resolved. Germline V lookup: CDR1 LGHDT, CDR2 YNNKEL (reference sequence). This CDR3 region has 15 residues. V was clipped by 2 bases and J by 5 bases, with 12 bases between them. The chain's CDR3 is CASSQSPTGTGELFF. DNA for the CDR3: TGTGCCAGCAGCCAATCCCCTACGGGTACCGGGGAGCTGTTTTTT.

The chain employs TRBV7-6 and TRBJ1-1; D gene unclear. Germline V CDR1 and CDR2: SGHVS, FNYEAQ. V lost 2 bases to trimming and J lost 1 base, with 8 bases between them. CDR3 length: 14 amino acids. The CDR3 region has the DNA TGTGCCAGCAGCTTAAGACGGGAGAACACTGAAGCTTTCTTT. This codes for CASSLRRENTEAFF.

In its sample, this clonotype was seen a few times. The chain employs TRBV3-1 and TRBJ2-1; 9 nucleotides agree with TRBD2. This CDR3 region has 14 residues. The germline V gene has CDR1 LGHDT and CDR2 YNNKEL (reference sequence). Trimming cost V 7 bases and J 2 bases; bases outside gene matches: 3. The CDR3 here is CASTPSGAYNEQFF. The DNA for the CDR3 is TGTGCCAGCACACCTAGCGGGGCCTACAATGAGCAGTTCTTC.

The V gene is TRBV20-1, the J gene TRBJ1-5; TRBD1 matches 7 bases. The CDR3 totals 14 residues. The trim removed 5 bases at V and 3 bases at J, leaving 7 bases unmatched. Germline V gene data show CDR1 as DFQATT and CDR2 as SNEGSKA (reference sequence). For the CDR3, the DNA is TGCAGTGCTTCCCAGGGACAGTACAATCAGCCCCAGCATTTT. This translates into CSASQGQYNQPQHF.

V usage is TRBV6-4 and J usage is TRBJ1-1; TRBD1 might be the D (6 bases). V was cut by 5 bases and J by 0 bases, with 16 bases left in between. Per germline, CDR1 MRHNA and CDR2 SNTAGT. The CDR3 is 16 residues long. The CDR3 is CASSPVRGNLNTEAFF. The CDR3 DNA reads TGTGCCAGCAGTCCCGTGAGGGGGAATCTGAACACTGAAGCTTTCTTT.

In this sample, this clonotype turned up many times. The chain links TRBV29-1 to TRBJ1-2; TRBD1 matches 8 bases. CDR1 is SQVTM, CDR2 ANQGSEA, per germline. The CDR3 covers 15 residues. Trimming cost V 4 bases and J 0 bases; bases outside gene matches: 7. The CDR3 is CSVGGQGATNYGYTF. CDR3 in DNA: TGCAGCGTTGGGGGGCAGGGGGCGACTAACTATGGCTACACCTTC.

The chain is built from TRBV20-1 and TRBJ2-7; 10 bases line up with TRBD2. The germline gives CDR1 DFQATT, CDR2 SNEGSKA (reference sequence). The CDR3 contains 13 residues. J was trimmed by 4 bases and V by 6 bases; bases with no gene match: 6. The CDR3 DNA reads TGCAGTGCACCCGCTAGCGGGGGTTACGAGCAGTACTTC. It is translated as CSAPASGGYEQYF.

This clonotype was observed a few times. The chain is built from TRBV4-2 and TRBJ2-1; 9 bases map to TRBD2. The V gene's germline CDR1 is LGHNA and CDR2 YNFKEQ. The length of the CDR3 is 17 residues. The ends lost 11 bases at V and 8 bases at J; junction bases unmatched: 22. The CDR3, as DNA: TGTGCCTGCAACGAAAATCAAGGGCGGGGGGGCCTCGATGAGCAGTTCTTC. This gives the protein CACNENQGRGGLDEQFF.

At least ten counts were recorded for this clonotype. The V and J genes are TRBV5-6 and TRBJ1-2; D call uncertain. CDR1 SGHDT and CDR2 YYEEEE come from the germline V gene. The V and J ends lost 4 bases and 0 bases respectively, with 10 bases between them. The CDR3 is made up of 14 amino acids. CDR3 DNA: TGTGCCAGCAGCGATGGGTTTACTAACTATGGCTACACCTTC. Protein sequence: CASSDGFTNYGYTF.

V is TRBV27 and J is TRBJ2-7, with TRBD1 matching 10 bases. V lost 3 bases and J lost 2; bases outside the gene matches: 4. The CDR3 runs to 15 residues. From germline, CDR1 is MNHEY and CDR2 SMNVEV (reference sequence). The CDR3 region is CASSLSGTGAYEQYF. The CDR3 DNA reads as TGTGCCAGCAGTTTGTCCGGGACAGGGGCCTACGAGCAGTACTTC.

This clonotype was counted a few times. The rearrangement uses TRBV20-1 and TRBJ2-7, with TRBD1 identical over 8 bases. Germline V gene data show CDR1 as DFQATT and CDR2 as SNEGSKA (reference sequence). CDR3 size: 13 residues. The V and J ends lost 5 bases and 2 bases, in that order; junction bases with no gene match: 5. The CDR3 DNA is TGCAGTGCTCGGACAGGGCCGCCCTACGAGCAGTACTTC. This encodes CSARTGPPYEQYF.

This clonotype was seen many times. The rearrangement joins TRBV7-9 to TRBJ1-1; the match to TRBD1 covers 7 bases. Germline trimming cut 1 base from V and 6 bases from J; bases unmatched to any gene: 2. There are 13 residues in the CDR3. Germline CDR1 is SEHNR and CDR2 is FQNEAQ (reference sequence). The CDR3 reads CASSLEGTAEAFF. The CDR3 nucleotides read TGTGCCAGCAGCTTAGAGGGGACAGCTGAAGCTTTCTTT.

A note on this clonotype: Being one base from a much bigger clone, this may be a read error. This chain uses TRBV29-1 with TRBJ2-2; maybe TRBD1 (6 bases). Looked up from germline, CDR1 is SQVTM and CDR2 is ANQGSEA. The CDR3 sequence is 12 residues long. This CDR3 is CSVERDTGELLF. The CDR3 DNA is TGCAGCGTTGAGAGGGACACCGGGGAGCTGTTGTTT.

The J gene is TRBJ1-5, the V gene TRBV12-3 or TRBV12-4; the match to TRBD1 covers 10 bases. The CDR3 runs 14 residues. The V segment lost 2 bases and the J segment 9 bases; nucleotides outside the gene matches: 4. Here the CDR3 DNA reads TGTGCCAGCAGTTTAAGGACAGGGGGGACGCCCCAGCATTTT. Its translation is CASSLRTGGTPQHF.

The rearrangement links TRBV5-1 to TRBJ2-2; TRBD1 agrees at 7 bases. The CDR3 covers 15 residues. CDR1 and CDR2 (germline): SGHRS, YFSETQ. The V segment lost 0 bases and the J segment 5 bases; nucleotides outside the gene matches: 4. The CDR3: CASSLEGALTGELFF. The DNA for the CDR3 is TGCGCCAGCAGCTTGGAGGGGGCGTTGACCGGGGAGCTGTTTTTT.

This sequence joins TRBV6-5 and TRBJ1-1; TRBD1 aligns across 8 bases. Germline lookup yields CDR1 MNHEY and CDR2 SVGAGI. The CDR3 has 14 amino acids. V trimming: 5 bases; J trimming: 5 bases; junction bases outside the gene matches: 7. For the CDR3, the DNA is TGTGCCAGCAGTAACGGACAGGGTAGGACTGAAGCTTTCTTT. Encoded protein: CASSNGQGRTEAFF.

The chain joins TRBV5-1 to TRBJ2-7; D unresolved. Per germline, CDR1 SGHRS and CDR2 YFSETQ. There are 13 residues in the CDR3. Trimming shortened V by 1 base and J by 3 bases, and 8 bases separated the two germline ends. The chain's CDR3 is CASSLYGDYEQYF. The DNA for the CDR3 is TGCGCCAGCAGCTTGTATGGGGACTACGAGCAGTACTTC. Drawing the rest from reference TRBV5-1 and TRBJ2-7, the complete variable domain is KAGVTQTPRYLIKTRGQQVTLSCSPISGHRSVSWYQQTPGQGLQFLFEYFSETQRNKGNFPGRFSGRQFSNSRSEMNVSTLELGDSALYLCASSLYGDYEQYFGPGTRLTVT.

The V gene is TRBV21-1, the J gene TRBJ1-2; the table's D gene call, TRBD1, was not cross checked with the DNA. TRBV21-1 is a recognized pseudogene. CDR3 size: 17 residues. The CDR3 loop is CASGPRLLWTGTYGYTF. CDR3 DNA: TGTGCCAGCGGCCCCAGGCTCCTCTGGACAGGGACCTATGGCTACACCTTC.

The chain is built from TRBV25-1 and TRBJ2-6; D remains ambiguous. The germline V and J ends were trimmed by 4 bases and 3 bases, with 7 bases remaining between them. The CDR3 consists of 14 residues. The germline CDR1 and CDR2 sequences are MGHDK and SYGVNS. For the CDR3, the DNA is TGTGCCAGCAGTGTAAGTTATGGGGCCAACGTCCTGACTTTC. Its translation: CASSVSYGANVLTF.

This clonotype came up a few times. J is TRBJ1-4 and V is TRBV18; D is possibly TRBD1 (6 bases). This CDR3 contains 17 residues. The germline V gene has CDR1 KGHSH and CDR2 LQKENI. V was pared by 3 bases and J by 0 bases, with 14 bases between. The CDR3 bases are TGTGCCAGCTCACCCGAACATGGGACATCAACTAATGAAAAACTGTTTTTT. Protein: CASSPEHGTSTNEKLFF.

The chain is built from TRBV27 and TRBJ2-3; 12 bases are a match to TRBD1. V lost 6 bases and J lost 1; bases outside the gene matches: 11. This CDR3 spans 18 amino acids. Germline assignment: CDR1 MNHEY and CDR2 SMNVEV (reference sequence). CDR3 protein: CASRAGTGGFFGTDTQYF. CDR3 bases: TGTGCCAGCAGGGCCGGGACAGGGGGCTTCTTCGGCACAGATACGCAGTATTTT.

The chain couples TRBV20-1 to TRBJ1-6; D unresolved. The CDR3 is 14 amino acids. V lost 3 bases, J lost 7 bases, and 13 bases lay in between. Germline assignment: CDR1 DFQATT and CDR2 SNEGSKA (reference sequence). The CDR3 DNA reads as TGCAGTGCTAGGCCGAACAAGGGAAATTCACCCCTCCACTTT. Protein: CSARPNKGNSPLHF.

This clonotype was found a few times. At one end, the junction sequence differs from germline, possibly due to a read error. The chain carries TRBV29-1 and TRBJ2-5; D ambiguous. Germline loops: CDR1 SQVTM, CDR2 ANQGSEA. The CDR3 has 12 amino acids. The CDR3 protein is CSVEGTQETQYF. The CDR3 DNA is TGCAGCGTGGAAGGAACGCAAGAGACCCAGTACTTC.

This clonotype was counted ten times or more. The chain has TRBV11-2 and TRBJ2-1; D unresolved. CDR3 length: 12 residues. Trimming cost V 3 bases and J 4 bases, with 4 bases left between them. Germline assignment: CDR1 SGHAT and CDR2 FQNNGV. CDR3 sequence reads: CASSFMYNEQFF. CDR3 nucleotides: TGTGCCAGCAGCTTTATGTACAATGAGCAGTTCTTC.

The genes are TRBV29-1 and TRBJ1-2; 7 bases line up with TRBD1. V was clipped by 6 bases and J by 3 bases; unmatched bases: 4. The germline CDR1 and CDR2 sequences are SQVTM and ANQGSEA. The CDR3 contains 12 residues. The CDR3 region is CSVVTGDYGYTF. In DNA form, the CDR3 reads TGCAGCGTCGTTACAGGGGACTATGGCTACACCTTC. The full variable domain, with the rest looked up from reference TRBV29-1 and TRBJ1-2, is SAVISQKPSRDICQRGTSLTIQCQVDSQVTMMFWYRQQPGQSLTLIATANQGSEATYESGFVIDKFPISRPNLTFSTLTVSNMSPEDSSIYLCSVVTGDYGYTFGSGTRLTVV.

This clonotype has just a few counts. The genes are TRBV15 and TRBJ2-2; D is unclear. V was pared by 6 bases and J by 1 base, with 12 bases between. CDR3 length: 15 amino acids. Germline assignment: CDR1 LNHNV and CDR2 YYDKDF (reference sequence). The CDR3 DNA reads as TGTGCCACCAGGTTTCAGCAGGAGAACACCGGGGAGCTGTTTTTT. This translates into CATRFQQENTGELFF.

This chain uses TRBV5-1 with TRBJ2-2, with TRBD2 as a possible D gene (5 bases). V lost 7 bases to trimming and J lost 3 bases, with 16 bases between them. From germline, CDR1 is SGHRS and CDR2 YFSETQ. This CDR3 is built from 15 residues. CDR3 nucleotides: TGCGCCAGCCGCGTGAGGGTGAGCGACACCGGGGAGCTGTTTTTT. It encodes CASRVRVSDTGELFF.

This clonotype was recorded a few times. V and J are TRBV3-1 and TRBJ2-1, with 9 nucleotides matching TRBD2. With V trimmed by 1 base and J by 3 bases, 4 bases remained unmatched. CDR1 and CDR2 from the germline V gene are LGHDT and YNNKEL (reference sequence). This CDR3 comprises 16 residues. This chain's CDR3 is CASSQGRGGLYNEQFF. The CDR3 nucleotides are TGTGCCAGCAGCCAAGGGCGGGGGGGGCTCTACAATGAGCAGTTCTTC.

The rearrangement links TRBV7-8 to TRBJ2-5; D is uncertain. This CDR3 has 15 amino acids. Deletions cut 0 bases from V and 8 bases from J, with 16 bases between. Germline CDR1 is SGHVS and CDR2 is FQNEAQ. CDR3 sequence (DNA): TGTGCCAGCAGCTTAGCGGGCAGCCGCGCGGAAACCCAGTACTTC. It is translated as CASSLAGSRAETQYF.

The V call is TRBV5-1, the J call TRBJ1-1; TRBD1 agrees at 10 bases. The CDR3 has 17 residues. V trimming: 3 bases; J trimming: 1 base; junction bases outside the gene matches: 9. From germline, CDR1 is SGHRS and CDR2 YFSETQ. Written as DNA, the CDR3 is TGCGCCAGCAGCTCGGGCAGACAGGGGGCGAAGAACACTGAAGCTTTCTTT. It translates to CASSSGRQGAKNTEAFF.

The CDR3 loop is CATSDRSGETQYF. Here the CDR3 DNA reads TGTGCCACCAGTGATAGGAGTGGAGAGACCCAGTACTTC. This sequence joins TRBV24-1 and TRBJ2-5, with D unresolved. CDR1 is KGHDR and CDR2 is SFDVKD in the germline V gene. The CDR3 length is 13 residues. Trimming left V 3 bases short and J 4 bases short, with 8 bases between.

This clonotype was counted a few times. The chain couples TRBV5-1 to TRBJ2-1; maybe TRBD1 (7 bases). From germline, CDR1 is SGHRS and CDR2 YFSETQ. V lost 3 bases, J lost 2 bases, and 15 bases lay in between. The CDR3 has 16 amino acids. The CDR3 region is CASSSRDSVAYNEQFF. CDR3 coding DNA: TGCGCCAGCAGCTCGCGGGACAGCGTGGCCTACAATGAGCAGTTCTTC.